This TCR beta chain is from a study of naive and memory T cell subsets (dated by TCRdb to about 2017). Context from the whole study: Sorted naive and memory T cell subsets from peripheral blood were analyzed in the study using a UMI-based, open-source pipeline for TCR alpha and beta sequencing. Complete agreement was observed between the functional CMV T cell responses and the IgG serology results. RNA was DNase-treated and reverse transcribed with TCR constant-region primers, mostly using SuperScript III. Paper-wide results and their limitations: A clonotype was defined as a single alpha or beta chain sequence rather than as a paired alpha/beta receptor. Naive repertoires, especially CD8, contained a few larger clonotypes, possibly memory cells re-expressing CD45RA. In both CD4 and CD8 cells, a rise in Gini index and a fall in Shannon and inverse Simpson diversity were observed from naive through CM, EM and EMRA. RNA-based TCR counts may be affected by expression changes linked to T cell activation and differentiation. The repertoire findings for the naive and memory subsets could not be validated against a ground truth because none was available. A power law was followed by TCR abundance, with an exponent that differed between naive and memory subsets but was consistent across the three individuals. Following error correction, more than 85% of naive TCR sequences occurred only once, which made naive abundance distributions much steeper than those of memory subsets.

This clonotype was seen at least ten times. Its antigen remains undetermined. No quality values exist for individual bases; no much larger clone is one base distant. From the second PCR step onward, the TCR alpha chain libraries and the TCR beta chain libraries were amplified separately. The CMV status of each donor was determined by measuring IFNgamma production from CD4+ T cells after fresh PBMCs had been stimulated overnight with CMV viral lysate. Miltenyi beads were used first to positively select CD4 T cells, and CD8 T cells were then positively selected from the CD4-negative fraction. Cells stained for CD3, CD4, CD8, CD45RA, CD27 and a live/dead dye were sorted on a BD Aria II into four subsets by CD45RA and CD27. Blood came from a few healthy volunteers, each fractionated into CD4 and CD8 T cells and then into four differentiation subsets. Around 120 ml of peripheral blood was collected from each donor, and PBMC were isolated by Ficoll-Paque PLUS density-gradient centrifugation. The sorted cells were lysed in RLT buffer, after which RNA was extracted using a Qiagen RNeasy kit and kept at -80 degrees C.

From V the trimming removes 1 base and from J it removes 1 base, while the gene matches leave 2 bases of the junction unaccounted for. CDR1 and CDR2, per the germline V gene (reference sequence), are GTSNPN and SVGIG. From the cysteine up to the phenylalanine, the CDR3 has a length of 14 residues. Of all the DNA, just the CDR3 is kept, 42 bases in frame from base 1. The library was made by UMI-ligation and nested PCR. The beta constant-region primer was an equimolar mix of two oligonucleotides covering both TRBC1 and TRBC2. The ligated cDNA went through four rounds of PCR with nested alpha and beta constant-region primers together with the SP2 primer. A single-stranded oligonucleotide bearing the SP2 primer plus a 12-nucleotide UMI was ligated onto the 3' end of the cDNA by T4 RNA ligase 1. Incubation of the ligation reaction was carried out at 16 degrees C for roughly 18-24 hours. PCR2 was usually performed as a SYBR Green qPCR and halted at a preset threshold so that over-amplification would not occur. Agencourt AMPure XP magnetic beads were used for all purifications after the first. Library amounts were measured by Qubit and library quality was assessed on a TapeStation, where the main peak was expected at around 650 bp. Pooled libraries were sequenced on an Illumina MiSeq with v2 2x251 paired-end kits, typically giving roughly 0.9-2.3 million reads per sample. Each sample library was pooled at 4 nM, and about 4.5-7% PhiX was included to improve cluster recognition. The original methods were these. Decombinator assigned V and J genes to Demultiplexor-processed FASTQ reads by tag matching, allowing a single base-pair mismatch. Collapsinator relied on UMIs to fix sequencing errors as well as frequency errors caused by PCR heterogeneity. CDR3Translator translated TCRs and extracted CDR3s from the conserved cysteine to the FGXG phenylalanine, flagging non-productive sequences. Repertoires were subsampled to equal numbers of UMI-defined TCRs before Gini, Shannon entropy and inverse Simpson indices were calculated. Clonotype abundance distributions were fitted to a power law by maximum likelihood within the linear range. For one naive CD8 sample, the pipeline and MIGEC produced similar UMI counts, unique TCR numbers and clonal distributions. One analysis removed from the naive repertoire any naive TCRs that were also found in any memory subset from the same donor. Repertoires were searched for about 7,300 CMV-associated CDR3 sequences compiled from VDJdb and a published dataset. TCRdb passed the public sequencing reads through fastp at Q25 and MiXCR, retaining productive beta sequences. A single entry per CDR3 protein holds the most common genes and DNA from its merged rows. The V and J calls reflect TCRdb's pipeline rather than the authors' work. Here the sample has about 90,000 distinct CDR3 sequences; around 11% occur a single time. The top ten hold more than 0.11% of the sample.

The material sequenced was naive CD4+ T cells from blood. This specimen's cell subset or site label, per the study, means: naive T cells, CD45RA high CD27+. The sequence was obtained from a human donor in good health. The sequence links TRBV30 to TRBJ2-3, and 7 bases in between align with TRBD1. Here is the DNA: TGTGCCTGGAGTGCGAGGGGGCGCACAGATACGCAGTATTTT. This codes for CAWSARGRTDTQYF.